A selection of T cell receptor beta chains follows, all from one sample in a study of T cell changes during pregnancy in multiple sclerosis. Profiled with immunoSEQ multiplex PCR; TCRdb holds only in-frame clones, not every one. This sample has about 93,000 clones, with approximately 92% found just once. The sequencing here drew on peripheral blood, taken after pregnancy. The receptor source for this set is a female donor with multiple sclerosis, enrolled in a pregnancy study. CDR3s include the opening cysteine and the closing phenylalanine or tryptophan. A D gene is named only where the DNA matches it firmly. Clone size is given for some rows only: seen once, a few or many times, or a class if the clone is expanded.

>TRBD1|TRBJ2-1|TRBV11-3|.
CASRPTGVNEQFF
TGTGCCAGCAGGCCTACAGGGGTGAATGAGCAGTTCTTC
>.|TRBJ2-4|TRBV29-1|.
CSVEVRADIQYF
TGCAGCGTTGAGGTCAGGGCGGACATTCAGTACTTC
>.|TRBJ1-1|TRBV6-5|.
CASSYQGNTEAFF
TGTGCCAGCAGTTACCAGGGAAACACTGAAGCTTTCTTT
>.|TRBJ2-7|TRBV11-2|.
CASSGGARSGQYF
TGTGCCAGCAGCGGCGGGGCGAGGTCGGGGCAGTACTTC
>TRBD1|TRBJ1-2|TRBV18|.
CASSPGDRGIYGYTF
TGTGCCAGCTCACCAGGGGACAGGGGGATCTATGGCTACACCTTC
>TRBD1|TRBJ1-1|TRBV27|once
CASSFRTGVAEAFF
TGTGCCAGCAGTTTCAGAACAGGGGTTGCTGAAGCTTTCTTT
>.|TRBJ2-1|TRBV18|.
CASSRSGLDNEQFF
TGTGCCAGCTCACGCTCAGGGTTAGACAATGAGCAGTTCTTC
>TRBD1|TRBJ2-3|TRBV6-5|once
CASSYSGQSGDTQYF
TGTGCCAGCAGTTACTCGGGACAGTCGGGAGATACGCAGTATTTT
>TRBD1|TRBJ2-7|TRBV11-1|.
CASSFLEGAPYEQYF
TGTGCCAGCAGCTTTCTAGAGGGGGCACCCTACGAGCAGTACTTC
>TRBD1|TRBJ1-2|TRBV5-1|.
CASSSRTGDYGYTF
TGCGCCAGCAGCTCGAGGACAGGAGACTATGGCTACACCTTC
>.|TRBJ2-5|TRBV5-4|once
CASSFGDQETQYF
TGTGCCAGCAGCTTTGGAGACCAAGAGACCCAGTACTTC
>.|TRBJ1-2|TRBV5-6|.
CASSQMTVNYGYTF
TGTGCCAGCAGCCAAATGACAGTTAACTATGGCTACACCTTC
>.|TRBJ2-3|TRBV7-2|.
CASSEGVNTQYF
TGTGCCAGCAGCGAGGGGGTAAATACGCAGTATTTT
>.|TRBJ1-5|TRBV19|.
CASSKAAGVPQHF
TGTGCCAGTAGTAAGGCGGCGGGCGTACCCCAGCATTTT
>TRBD1|TRBJ2-5|TRBV14|.
CASSRPGQGTETQYF
TGTGCCAGCAGCCGACCGGGACAGGGTACAGAGACCCAGTACTTC
>TRBD1|TRBJ2-3|TRBV7-6|.
CASSSRTGITDTQYF
TGTGCCAGCAGCTCCCGGACAGGGATCACAGATACGCAGTATTTT
>TRBD1|TRBJ1-1|TRBV20-1|.
CSASPQGVAFF
TGCAGTGCTAGCCCACAGGGGGTAGCTTTCTTT
>TRBD2|TRBJ2-1|TRBV7-2|.
CASSLGPLAGGPNNEQFF
TGTGCCAGCAGCTTAGGCCCCCTAGCGGGAGGGCCCAACAATGAGCAGTTCTTC
>TRBD1|TRBJ2-1|TRBV7-3|.
CASSRTGDNEQFF
TGTGCCAGCAGCCGGACAGGGGATAATGAGCAGTTCTTC
>.|TRBJ1-2|TRBV30|.
CAWSSGGGYTF
TGTGCCTGGAGTTCAGGAGGCGGCTACACCTTC
>TRBD1|TRBJ1-4|TRBV7-9|.
CASSNPWDSPNEKLFF
TGTGCCAGCAGTAACCCTTGGGACAGCCCTAATGAAAAACTGTTTTTT
>.|TRBJ1-1|TRBV28|.
CASTAGGVTNTEAFF
TGTGCCAGCACGGCGGGAGGGGTGACGAACACTGAAGCTTTCTTT
>TRBD2|TRBJ2-2|TRBV6-1|.
CASSASGITYTGELFF
TGTGCCAGCAGTGCTAGCGGGATCACTTACACCGGGGAGCTGTTTTTT
>.|TRBJ2-7|TRBV7-9|.
CASSFSQNEQYF
TGTGCCAGCAGCTTTTCTCAGAACGAGCAGTACTTC
>.|TRBJ1-4|TRBV7-8|once
CASRKRGNDEKLFF
TGTGCCAGCAGGAAAAGGGGTAATGATGAAAAACTGTTTTTT
>.|TRBJ1-2|TRBV4-1|.
CASSQDAGERYGYTF
TGCGCCAGCAGCCAAGACGCGGGGGAGAGGTATGGCTACACCTTC
>.|TRBJ1-3|TRBV19|.
CASTYISSGNTIYF
TGTGCCAGTACCTATATAAGCTCTGGAAACACCATATATTTT
>TRBD1|TRBJ1-2|TRBV6-1|.
CASSDSGGYGYTF
TGTGCCAGCAGTGACTCAGGGGGCTATGGCTACACCTTC
>.|TRBJ2-7|TRBV13|once
CASSLGRGKLYEQYF
TGTGCCAGCAGCTTAGGCAGGGGCAAACTCTACGAGCAGTACTTC
>TRBD1|TRBJ1-2|TRBV30|once
CAWSVRDRGTWVRGYTF
TGTGCCTGGAGTGTCCGGGACAGGGGGACTTGGGTACGTGGCTACACCTTC
>.|TRBJ1-5|TRBV7-9|.
CASSAIDSNQPQHF
TGTGCCAGCAGCGCGATAGATAGCAATCAGCCCCAGCATTTT
>.|TRBJ1-1|TRBV28|.
CASSLATGQMNTEAFF
TGTGCCAGCAGTTTAGCGACGGGACAAATGAACACTGAAGCTTTCTTT
>.|TRBJ1-1|TRBV6-5|.
CASSWGRGSEAFF
TGTGCCAGCAGTTGGGGCAGGGGATCTGAAGCTTTCTTT
>TRBD1|TRBJ1-4|TRBV4-3|.
CASSQEGQGYNEKLFF
TGCGCCAGCAGCCAAGAGGGACAGGGCTATAATGAAAAACTGTTTTTT